These T cell receptor beta chains were read from a single sample in a study of cytomegalovirus exposure and HLA in healthy donors. Repertoires were generated with immunoSEQ multiplex PCR, while TCRdb's copy carries only in-frame clones and drops some. This table has some 71,000 clones, 70% appearing once. The sequenced sample consisted of PBMCs. The receptors were gathered from a woman aged 50 to 60 in good health and CMV-seropositive. Both conserved end residues are part of each CDR3. Each record gives: J gene, clone size, D gene, V gene, CDR3 DNA, CDR3 protein. A D gene is named only where the DNA matches it firmly. Not all rows give a size; the values are once, few, many and, for expanded clones, a class.

TRBJ2-1	.	TRBD2	TRBV5-6	TGTGCCAGCAGCCTGACTAGCCCCAATGAGCAGTTCTTC	CASSLTSPNEQFF
TRBJ2-2	.	TRBD2	TRBV27	TGTGCCAGCAGATTTAGACTAGCGGACGGGGAGCTGTTTTTT	CASRFRLADGELFF
TRBJ2-7	few	.	TRBV7-8	TGTGCCAGCAGCTTGGCGGGTTTGCGCCACGAGCAGTACTTC	CASSLAGLRHEQYF
TRBJ2-1	.	TRBD1	TRBV7-3	TGTGCCAGCAGCCAAAGGAAGGACAGGGGCAATGAGCAGTTCTTC	CASSQRKDRGNEQFF
TRBJ2-5	once	TRBD2	TRBV14	TGTGCCAGCAGCCCCAGGACTAGCGGGACCCAGTACTTC	CASSPRTSGTQYF
TRBJ1-1	once	TRBD1	TRBV30	TGTGCCTGGAGGGGGACAGGGGGGAACACTGAAGCTTTCTTT	CAWRGTGGNTEAFF
TRBJ2-2	.	.	TRBV19	TGTGCCAGTAAGTTACGGGGACAGAACACCGGGGAGCTGTTTTTT	CASKLRGQNTGELFF
TRBJ1-1	.	.	TRBV6-1	TGTGCCAGCAGTGGGCCGGGAGTCCGAGGCACTGAAGCTTTCTTT	CASSGPGVRGTEAFF
TRBJ2-1	.	.	TRBV7-2	TGTGCCAGCAGCTTAGTGGGCGCGATCGGTGAGCAGTTCTTC	CASSLVGAIGEQFF
TRBJ2-3	.	.	TRBV6-6	TGTGCCAGCAGTTCCTCCGGGGGTACGCAGTATTTT	CASSSSGGTQYF
TRBJ1-3	once	TRBD1	TRBV7-9	TGTGCCAGCAGCTTATTTGGACAGGGTGGTGGAAACACCATATATTTT	CASSLFGQGGGNTIYF
TRBJ2-5	.	.	TRBV29-1	TGCAGCGTTGAAACAGGCCTGGAGACCCAGTACTTC	CSVETGLETQYF
TRBJ1-6	.	.	TRBV7-9	TGTGCCAGCAGCCCCCAGACTACCGAGGATTCACCCCTCCACTTT	CASSPQTTEDSPLHF
TRBJ1-1	.	.	TRBV7-9	TGTGCCAGCAGCTCGCTAACAGGGTTGAACACTGAAGCTTTCTTT	CASSSLTGLNTEAFF
TRBJ2-5	.	TRBD2	TRBV7-3	TGTGCCAGCAGCCCGGGACTAGCGGAAGAGACCCAGTACTTC	CASSPGLAEETQYF
TRBJ1-1	.	.	TRBV10-1	TGCGCCAGCAGTGAGTCCAGGGGCTGGAACACTGAAGCTTTCTTT	CASSESRGWNTEAFF
TRBJ2-5	.	TRBD1	TRBV11-1	TGTGCCAGCAGCCCCGGCAGGGGGCGGTTTGAGACCCAGTACTTC	CASSPGRGRFETQYF
TRBJ2-7	.	.	TRBV15	TGTGCCACCAGCAGAGATAGGGGGGGGGCCTACGAGCAGTACTTC	CATSRDRGGAYEQYF
TRBJ2-5	.	TRBD1	TRBV11-2	TGTGCCAGCAGGCTGGGGCGGGGACAGGGGCCCCAAGAGACCCAGTACTTC	CASRLGRGQGPQETQYF
TRBJ2-1	.	TRBD2	TRBV6-6	TGTGCCAGCAGTTCCACCGGGGGGGACTACAATGAGCAGTTCTTC	CASSSTGGDYNEQFF
TRBJ2-7	once	TRBD1	TRBV7-2	TGTGCCAGCAGCAAACAGGGGACCTACGAGCAGTACTTC	CASSKQGTYEQYF
TRBJ1-1	.	TRBD1	TRBV7-9	TGTGCCAGCAGACAGGGGGAGGCGGCTGAAGCTTTCTTT	CASRQGEAAEAFF
TRBJ1-1	.	.	TRBV29-1	TGCAGCTCTTCGCTTAGCGCTGAAGCTTTCTTT	CSSSLSAEAFF
TRBJ2-7	.	TRBD2	TRBV4-1	TGCGCCAGCAGCCAAGGGGCGGGAGGGCCCTTCGACGAGCAGTACTTC	CASSQGAGGPFDEQYF
TRBJ1-1	.	.	TRBV19	TGTGCCAGTAGTACCTTGGGGGGTACTGAAGCTTTCTTT	CASSTLGGTEAFF
TRBJ1-1	.	TRBD1	TRBV28	TGTGCCAGCAGTCCCAGGGGGCGAGGTATTTTTCTTGAAGCTTTCTTT	CASSPRGRGIFLEAFF